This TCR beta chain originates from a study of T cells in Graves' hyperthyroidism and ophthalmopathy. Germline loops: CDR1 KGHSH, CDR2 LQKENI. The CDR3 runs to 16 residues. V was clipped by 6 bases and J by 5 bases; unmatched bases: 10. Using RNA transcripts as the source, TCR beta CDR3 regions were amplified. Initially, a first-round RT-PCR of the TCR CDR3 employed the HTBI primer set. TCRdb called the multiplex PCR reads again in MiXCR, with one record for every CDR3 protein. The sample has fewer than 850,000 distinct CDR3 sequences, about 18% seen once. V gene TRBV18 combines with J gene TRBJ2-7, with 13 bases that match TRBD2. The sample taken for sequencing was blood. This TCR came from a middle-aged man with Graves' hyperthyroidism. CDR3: CASSPRTSGSRNEQYF. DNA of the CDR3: TGTGCCAGCTCCCCAAGGACTAGCGGGAGCCGGAACGAGCAGTACTTC.